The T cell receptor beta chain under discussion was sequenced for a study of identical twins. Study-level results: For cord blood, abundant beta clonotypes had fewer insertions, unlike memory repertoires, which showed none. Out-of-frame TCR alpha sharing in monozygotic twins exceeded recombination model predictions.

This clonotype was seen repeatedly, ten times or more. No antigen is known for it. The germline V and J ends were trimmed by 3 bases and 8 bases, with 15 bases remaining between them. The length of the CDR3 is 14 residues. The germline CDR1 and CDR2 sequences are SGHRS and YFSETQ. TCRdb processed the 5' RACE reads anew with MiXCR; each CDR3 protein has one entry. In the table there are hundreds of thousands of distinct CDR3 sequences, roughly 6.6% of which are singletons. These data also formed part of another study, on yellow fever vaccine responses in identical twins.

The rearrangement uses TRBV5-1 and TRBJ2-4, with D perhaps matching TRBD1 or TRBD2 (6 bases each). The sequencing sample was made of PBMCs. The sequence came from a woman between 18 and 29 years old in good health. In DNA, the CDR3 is TGCGCCAGCAGCTGGGGGGACAATGGACACATTCAGTACTTC. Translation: CASSWGDNGHIQYF.